This TCR beta chain was identified during a study of T-cell memory formation after mild COVID-19. Study-level background: Clusters of TCRs were largely donor specific. The study's findings and limits: Those CD4+ clones that contracted were mainly in CM and EM (CD8+ ones in EMRA).

Constant-segment primers were used for 5'RACE, and the resulting TCR alpha and TCR beta cDNA libraries carried sample barcodes and UMIs. TCRdb reprocessed the 5' RACE reads with MiXCR, giving one entry per CDR3 protein. The data hold under 700,000 distinct CDR3 sequences, with just over 20% observed a single time. Between the trimmed V and J ends, which lost 0 bases and 7 bases, there was a span of 13 bases. The CDR3 has 15 residues. Germline V CDR1 and CDR2: LNHNV, YYDKDF (reference sequence). In the case of this clonotype: Its antigen is currently unknown.

What was sequenced was PBMCs or a T cell subset sorted from them (not recorded which). This receptor was identified in an adult woman who had mild COVID-19 (a few samples of this study predate the infection). Cell type and time point are not known. V and J are TRBV15 and TRBJ2-1; D ambiguous. Written as DNA, the CDR3 is TGTGCCACCAGCAGAGATCCTGGGTGGGCGAATGAGCAGTTCTTC. Protein product: CATSRDPGWANEQFF.